Reported below is one TCR beta chain. Seattle patients were enrolled while actively infected and followed longitudinally. The source of the sample is a study of blood T cell repertoires in COVID-19. In the authors' workflow: Reference gene primers were amplified, and this amplification served to estimate nucleated cell counts. Sequencing used immunoSEQ multiplex PCR; TCRdb keeps in-frame clones, though not all of them. Clone size and the V and J calls come from that table; the DNA yielded D and trimming. The table lists over 150,000 clones, roughly 76% of them singletons, with 10% to 15% in the top ten. This receptor was identified in a woman at least 80 years old with COVID-19, enrolled during active disease. Sequencing was performed on peripheral blood.

The CDR3 DNA is TGTGCCAGTAGTAGAAGACAGCTTTCGCGGGGCAACATTCAGTACTTC. Translating gives CASSRRQLSRGNIQYF. The chain recombines TRBV19 with TRBJ2-4; TRBD2 might be the D (6 bases). V lost 4 bases, J lost 7 bases, and 20 bases lay in between. The CDR3 has 16 residues. The germline V gene has CDR1 LNHDA and CDR2 SQIVND (reference sequence). Drawing the rest from reference TRBV19 and TRBJ2-4, the complete variable domain is DGGITQSPKYLFRKEGQNVTLSCEQNLNHDAMYWYRQDPGQGLRLIYYSQIVNDFQKGDIAEGYSVSREKKESFPLTVTSAQKNPTAFYLCASSRRQLSRGNIQYFGAGTRLSVL.